Sequencing of this T cell receptor (beta chain) was carried out in a study of beta chain features in type 1 diabetes. Study findings and constraints: Type 1 diabetes patients had TCRB CDR3s that were shorter (moderately but significantly so) in all four CD4+ subsets.

Sequencing targeted expressed TCRB transcripts, as all isolated RNA had been reverse transcribed. The protocol was immunoSEQ multiplex PCR, while the TCRdb copy is restricted to in-frame clones and leaves out a portion. Of 65,000 to 100,000 clones in the sample, around 32% were seen once. CD4+ naive, central memory, regulatory and stem cell-like memory cells were sorted via CD45RO/CCR7/CD25/CD127/CD95/CD27. This clone was counted only a few times. The antigen is not known. Trimming left V 0 bases short and J 5 bases short, with 10 bases between. Germline CDR1 reads SGHVS; CDR2 reads FNYEAQ. CDR3 length: 14 residues.

The sequence was obtained from a woman under 30 in good health. The chain joins TRBV7-6 to TRBJ2-5, with a weak D call TRBD2 (6 bases). Sequenced input: stem cell memory CD4+ T cells from blood. In nucleotides, the CDR3 is TGTGCCAGCAGCTTAGCGTTAAGCGGGGAGACCCAGTACTTC. The encoded protein is CASSLALSGETQYF.